Sequencing of this T cell receptor beta chain was carried out in a study of blood T cells in healthy people across ages. Study-wide context: Roughly one uniquely barcoded beta molecule per two T cells was captured.

Together with a sample-barcoded 5' primer, a J-beta primer mix was included in a second PCR lasting roughly 6 to 12 cycles. TCRdb reprocessed the 5' RACE reads via MiXCR and lists one record per CDR3 protein. This sample has 700,000 to 900,000 distinct CDR3 sequences; 20% to 30% occur once, and the top ten carry roughly 3.1%. Researchers isolated at least 6 million PBMCs per sample. No fewer than 5.5 micrograms of total RNA were isolated from every sample. CDR3 length equals 13 residues. Trimming shortened V by 8 bases and J by 5 bases, and 15 bases separated the two germline ends. Looked up from germline, CDR1 is MNHEY and CDR2 is SMNVEV (reference sequence). The same sample was also used in a study of T cells of mothers and their children. In that study: RNA extracted was entirely used for cDNA synthesis, 1.5 ug per 15 ul.

V is TRBV27 and J is TRBJ2-5; TRBD2 is a possible D gene (5 bases). Sample: blood. This receptor was obtained from a boy younger than 18 in good health. The CDR3 here is CASRTSTGETQYF. The CDR3 nucleotides are TGTGCCAGCCGAACCTCTACGGGGGAGACCCAGTACTTC.